The 20 T cell receptor beta chains in this list originate from one sample, sequenced in a study of blood T cell repertoires in COVID-19. Clones were sequenced by immunoSEQ multiplex PCR, and TCRdb holds only the in-frame ones, with some missing. The sample lists a few hundred thousand clones, 80% to 90% occurring once. The sequenced sample was PBMCs or T cells enriched from blood (not recorded which). These receptors all stem from a woman under 30 who had recovered from COVID-19.

The V call is TRBV12-3 or TRBV12-4, the J call TRBJ1-2, with 11 nucleotides matching TRBD1. Trimming took 6 bases from V and 11 from J; bases not matched to a gene: 8. This CDR3 contains 13 residues. This chain's CDR3 is CASSPTGQGDYTF. The CDR3 DNA sequence: TGTGCCAGCAGCCCCACGGGACAGGGGGATTACACCTTC.

The genes are TRBV5-4 and TRBJ2-7; TRBD1 aligns across 10 bases. The CDR3 runs 14 residues. CDR1 and CDR2 from the germline V gene are SGHNT and YYREEE (reference sequence). V dropped 4 bases and J dropped 7; count of bases not matched to a gene: 8. Here the CDR3 reads CASSAGTGVGEQYF. The CDR3 DNA reads TGTGCCAGCAGCGCCGGGACAGGGGTGGGGGAGCAGTACTTC.

The rearrangement links TRBV25-1 to TRBJ1-2; D unresolved. The CDR3 is 11 residues long. V lost 4 bases to trimming and J lost 8 bases, with 8 bases between them. CDR1 and CDR2 (germline): MGHDK, SYGVNS. Written as DNA, the CDR3 is TGTGCCAGCAGTGTTGGTCGGGGCTACACCTTC. Amino acids: CASSVGRGYTF.

The gene calls are TRBV9 and TRBJ1-3; 10 nucleotides align to TRBD1. Germline V CDR1 and CDR2: SGDLS, YYNGEE. Trimming cost V 7 bases and J 7 bases; bases outside gene matches: 11. The CDR3 is 15 amino acids. The CDR3 DNA reads TGTGCCAGCTCCGAGACAGGGGGCTTGACTAACACCATATATTTT. Amino acid sequence: CASSETGGLTNTIYF. The whole variable domain, remainder taken from reference TRBV9 and TRBJ1-3, is DSGVTQTPKHLITATGQRVTLRCSPRSGDLSVYWYQQSLDQGLQFLIQYYNGEERAKGNILERFSAQQFPDLHSELNLSSLELGDSALYFCASSETGGLTNTIYFGEGSWLTVV.

This clone showed up just a few times. The chain combines TRBV27 with TRBJ1-2, with a possible D match to TRBD1 (6 bases). There are 15 residues in the CDR3. Germline lookup yields CDR1 MNHEY and CDR2 SMNVEV (reference sequence). Deletions cut 5 bases from V and 2 bases from J, with 15 bases between. The CDR3 spells CASSPSGTQNYGYTF. The CDR3 DNA follows: TGTGCCAGCAGTCCCTCCGGGACACAGAACTATGGCTACACCTTC.

The V gene is TRBV2, the J gene TRBJ1-1; a possible D gene is TRBD1 (6 bases). Germline CDR1 SNHLY, CDR2 FYNNEI. V was trimmed by 5 bases and J by 8 bases, leaving 15 bases between them. CDR3 length: 13 amino acids. The CDR3 loop is CASSTTGWPEAFF. The DNA for the CDR3 is TGTGCCAGCAGTACTACAGGGTGGCCGGAAGCTTTCTTT.

The chain has TRBV24-1 and TRBJ2-6; perhaps TRBD1 as D (5 bases). The CDR3 has 19 amino acids. Germline CDR1 is KGHDR and CDR2 is SFDVKD. V dropped 3 bases and J dropped 0 bases, with 17 bases sitting between them. CDR3 loop: CATSDDTGSHSSGANVLTF. CDR3 in DNA: TGTGCCACCAGTGATGACACAGGTTCTCACAGCTCTGGGGCCAACGTCCTGACTTTC.

The CDR3 sequence is CASSFPGGVGYTF. CDR3 nucleotide sequence: TGTGCCAGCAGTTTCCCAGGGGGAGTCGGCTACACCTTC. The rearrangement uses TRBV27 and TRBJ1-2, with 7 bases aligning to TRBD1. The trim removed 3 bases at V and 8 bases at J, leaving 6 bases unmatched. Germline CDR1 is MNHEY and CDR2 is SMNVEV (reference sequence). The CDR3 has 13 amino acids.

This clone has only a few counts. The rearrangement links TRBV27 to TRBJ2-7, with TRBD2 matching over 14 bases. The CDR3 is 15 amino acids. V lost 5 bases to trimming and J lost 3 bases; unmatched junction nucleotides: 3. CDR1 is MNHEY and CDR2 is SMNVEV in the germline V gene (reference sequence). CDR3 loop: CASSLGTSGSYEQYF. The CDR3, as DNA: TGTGCCAGCAGTCTGGGGACTAGCGGGAGCTACGAGCAGTACTTC.

The chain couples TRBV18 to TRBJ1-1, with a possible D match to TRBD1 (6 bases). Trimming left V 1 base short and J 5 bases short, with 14 bases between. The CDR3 runs 15 residues. The germline V gene has CDR1 KGHSH and CDR2 LQKENI. CDR3 sequence (DNA): TGTGCCAGCTCACCACGGGAACAGGGCGGGACTGAAGCTTTCTTT. Residues: CASSPREQGGTEAFF.

CDR3 bases: TGTGCCAGCAGCCCGGGGGACAGGGGTGATTGGCAGCCCCAGCATTTT. This encodes CASSPGDRGDWQPQHF. The rearrangement joins TRBV5-8 to TRBJ1-5; 10 positions agree with TRBD1. CDR3 length: 16 residues. CDR1 and CDR2 from the germline V gene are SGHTS and YDEGEE. With V trimmed by 4 bases and J by 7 bases, 11 bases remained unmatched. The variable domain in full, completed from reference TRBV5-8 and TRBJ1-5, reads EAGVTQSPTHLIKTRGQQATLRCSPISGHTSVYWYQQALGLGLQFLLWYDEGEERNRGNFPPRFSGRQFPNYSSELNVNALELEDSALYLCASSPGDRGDWQPQHFGDGTRLSIL.

The chain links TRBV27 to TRBJ2-6; D gene unclear. V lost 5 bases and J lost 0, with 8 bases in between. CDR1 is MNHEY and CDR2 is SMNVEV in the germline V gene (reference sequence). The CDR3 loop spans 15 amino acids. CDR3 bases: TGTGCCAGCAGTAGAGAGAACTCTGGGGCCAACGTCCTGACTTTC. Protein: CASSRENSGANVLTF.

This chain joins TRBV10-2 and TRBJ1-1; D is unclear. CDR3 size: 11 residues. CDR1 is WSHSY, CDR2 SAAADI, per germline. Deletions cut 8 bases from V and 1 base from J, with 5 bases between. The CDR3 is CASGPNTEAFF. The CDR3 nucleotides are TGCGCCAGCGGGCCGAACACTGAAGCTTTCTTT.

This chain uses TRBV11-2 with TRBJ1-5; the D is unclear. The CDR3 sequence is 16 residues long. Trimming stripped 5 bases from V and 6 bases from J, with 20 bases between. CDR1 is SGHAT and CDR2 is FQNNGV in the germline V gene. The CDR3 reads CASSPGLFEPGQPQHF. The CDR3 nucleotides are TGTGCCAGCAGCCCCGGGTTATTTGAGCCTGGTCAGCCCCAGCATTTT.

This rearrangement joins TRBV2 to TRBJ1-2; D is unclear. Germline loops: CDR1 SNHLY, CDR2 FYNNEI. The CDR3 length is 15 residues. Between the trimmed V and J ends, which lost 4 bases and 0 bases, there was a span of 12 bases. CDR3 DNA sequence: TGTGCCAGCAGTGTATCGAGGGCGGCTAACTATGGCTACACCTTC. Translated: CASSVSRAANYGYTF.

This chain links TRBV18 with TRBJ1-1, with TRBD1 matching over 7 bases. CDR1 and CDR2 from the germline V gene are KGHSH and LQKENI. CDR3 length: 15 amino acids. V gave up 3 bases and J gave up 3 bases; unmatched junction bases: 7. The CDR3 coding sequence is TGTGCCAGCTCACCGTTACAGGGGACGGACACTGAAGCTTTCTTT. Amino acids: CASSPLQGTDTEAFF.

About this clone itself: This sample also contains other DNA sequences that code for the same CDR3. The gene calls are TRBV28 and TRBJ2-7, with TRBD1 matching over 11 bases. From germline, CDR1 is MDHEN and CDR2 SYDVKM. The V gene end was trimmed by 5 bases and the J gene end by 3 bases; junction bases not matched to a gene: 3. The CDR3 sequence is 14 residues long. The CDR3 loop is CASSTGTGGYEQYF. The CDR3 DNA sequence: TGTGCCAGCAGTACCGGGACAGGGGGCTACGAGCAGTACTTC.

This clone showed up many times. V is TRBV30 and J is TRBJ2-2; 8 bases are shared with TRBD2. V shed 0 bases and J 5 bases; nucleotides not matched to a gene: 5. CDR1 is GTSNPN and CDR2 is SVGIG in the germline V gene (reference sequence). The CDR3 has 15 amino acids. Here the CDR3 reads CAWSVAGEETGELFF. The CDR3 DNA reads TGTGCCTGGAGTGTAGCGGGAGAGGAAACCGGGGAGCTGTTTTTT.

This chain connects TRBV2 to TRBJ2-7, with TRBD2 as a possible D gene (6 bases). The CDR3 is made up of 12 amino acids. V lost 6 bases and J lost 3, with 9 bases in between. The germline CDR1 and CDR2 sequences are SNHLY and FYNNEI. The CDR3 is CASSPGLYEQYF. CDR3 coding DNA: TGTGCCAGCAGCCCGGGACTCTACGAGCAGTACTTC.

This chain joins TRBV7-9 and TRBJ2-7; TRBD2 is a possible D gene (6 bases). This CDR3 comprises 14 residues. The V and J ends lost 0 bases and 3 bases respectively, with 9 bases between them. The germline gives CDR1 SEHNR, CDR2 FQNEAQ (reference sequence). The CDR3 DNA follows: TGTGCCAGCAGCTTAGCAGCGGGCCGCTACGAGCAGTACTTC. Its translation is CASSLAAGRYEQYF. The full variable domain, in which reference TRBV7-9 and TRBJ2-7 provide the parts outside the CDR3, is DTGVSQNPRHKITKRGQNVTFRCDPISEHNRLYWYRQTLGQGPEFLTYFQNEAQLEKSRLLSDRFSAERPKGSFSTLEIQRTEQGDSAMYLCASSLAAGRYEQYFGPGTRLTVT.